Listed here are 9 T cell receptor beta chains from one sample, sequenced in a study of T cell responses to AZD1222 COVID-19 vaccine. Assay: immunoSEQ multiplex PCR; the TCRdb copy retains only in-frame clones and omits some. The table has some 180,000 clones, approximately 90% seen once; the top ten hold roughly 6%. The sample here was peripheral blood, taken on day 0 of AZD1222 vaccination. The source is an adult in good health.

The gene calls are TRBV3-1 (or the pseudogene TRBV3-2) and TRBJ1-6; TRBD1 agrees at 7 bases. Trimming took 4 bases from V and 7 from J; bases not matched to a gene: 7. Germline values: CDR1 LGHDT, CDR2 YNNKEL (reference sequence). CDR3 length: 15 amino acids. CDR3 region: CASSLLTGKNSPLHF. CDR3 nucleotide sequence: TGTGCCAGCAGCCTTTTGACAGGGAAGAATTCACCCCTCCACTTT.

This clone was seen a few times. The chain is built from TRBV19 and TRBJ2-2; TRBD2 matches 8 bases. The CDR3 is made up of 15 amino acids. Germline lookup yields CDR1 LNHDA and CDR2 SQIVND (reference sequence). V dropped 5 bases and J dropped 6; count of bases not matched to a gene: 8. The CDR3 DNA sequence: TGTGCCAGTAGTCTACTAGCGGTCGGAGCCGGGGAGCTGTTTTTT. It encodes CASSLLAVGAGELFF.

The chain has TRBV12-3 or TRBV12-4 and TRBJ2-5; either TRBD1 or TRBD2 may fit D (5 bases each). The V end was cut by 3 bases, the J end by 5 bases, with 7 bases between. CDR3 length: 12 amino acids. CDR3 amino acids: CASSLGVETQYF. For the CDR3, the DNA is TGTGCCAGCAGTTTGGGGGTGGAGACCCAGTACTTC.

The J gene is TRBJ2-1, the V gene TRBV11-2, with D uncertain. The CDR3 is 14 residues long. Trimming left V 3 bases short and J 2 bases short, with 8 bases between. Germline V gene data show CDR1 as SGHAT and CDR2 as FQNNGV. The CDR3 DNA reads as TGTGCCAGCAGCTTTAGTGGCCCCTACAATGAGCAGTTCTTC. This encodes CASSFSGPYNEQFF.

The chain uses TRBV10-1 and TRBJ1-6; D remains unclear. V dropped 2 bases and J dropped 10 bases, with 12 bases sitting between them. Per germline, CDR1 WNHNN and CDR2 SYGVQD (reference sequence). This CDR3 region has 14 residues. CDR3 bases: TGCGCCAGCAGTGAGAACAGACCCGGGTCACCCCTCCACTTT. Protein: CASSENRPGSPLHF.

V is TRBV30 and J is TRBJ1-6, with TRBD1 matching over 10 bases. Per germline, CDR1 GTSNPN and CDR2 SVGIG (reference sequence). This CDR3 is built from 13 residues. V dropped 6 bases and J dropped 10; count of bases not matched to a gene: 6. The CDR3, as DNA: TGTGCCTGCACCCGGACAGGGGGATCACCCCTCCACTTT. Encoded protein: CACTRTGGSPLHF.

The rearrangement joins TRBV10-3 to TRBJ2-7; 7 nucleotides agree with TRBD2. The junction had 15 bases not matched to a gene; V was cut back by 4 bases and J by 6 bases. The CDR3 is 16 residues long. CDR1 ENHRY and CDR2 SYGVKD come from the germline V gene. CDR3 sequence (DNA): TGTGCCATCAGTGTCAACCCTAGCGGCAAACTTTTCGAGCAGTACTTC. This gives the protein CAISVNPSGKLFEQYF.

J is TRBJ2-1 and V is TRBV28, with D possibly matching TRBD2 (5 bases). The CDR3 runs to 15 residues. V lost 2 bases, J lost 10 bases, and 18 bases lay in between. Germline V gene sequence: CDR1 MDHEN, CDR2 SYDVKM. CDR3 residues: CASSLQKAGPSEQFF. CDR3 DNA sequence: TGTGCCAGCAGTTTACAGAAGGCGGGCCCGTCGGAGCAGTTCTTC.

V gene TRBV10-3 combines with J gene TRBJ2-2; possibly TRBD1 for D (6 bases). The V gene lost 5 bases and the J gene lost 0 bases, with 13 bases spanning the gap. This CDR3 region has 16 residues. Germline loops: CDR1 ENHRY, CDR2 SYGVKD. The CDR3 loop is CAISLGQPPNTGELFF. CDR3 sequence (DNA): TGTGCCATCAGTCTTGGACAGCCCCCGAACACCGGGGAGCTGTTTTTT.